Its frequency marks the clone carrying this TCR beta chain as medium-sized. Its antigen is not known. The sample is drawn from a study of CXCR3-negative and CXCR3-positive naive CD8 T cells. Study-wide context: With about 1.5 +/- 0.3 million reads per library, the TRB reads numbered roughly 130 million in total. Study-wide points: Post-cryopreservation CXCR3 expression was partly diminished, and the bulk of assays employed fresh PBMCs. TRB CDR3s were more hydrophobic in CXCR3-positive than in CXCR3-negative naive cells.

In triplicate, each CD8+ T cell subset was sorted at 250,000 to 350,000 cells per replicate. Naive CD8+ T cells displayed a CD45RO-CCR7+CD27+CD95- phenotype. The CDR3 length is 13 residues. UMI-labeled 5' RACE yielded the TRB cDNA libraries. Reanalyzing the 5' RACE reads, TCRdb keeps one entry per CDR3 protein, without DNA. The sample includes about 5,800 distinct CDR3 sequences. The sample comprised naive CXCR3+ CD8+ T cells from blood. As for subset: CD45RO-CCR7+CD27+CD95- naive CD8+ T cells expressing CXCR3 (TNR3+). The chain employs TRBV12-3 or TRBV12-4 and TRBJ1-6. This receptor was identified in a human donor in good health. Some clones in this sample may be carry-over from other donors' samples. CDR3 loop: CASSLSLNSPLHF.